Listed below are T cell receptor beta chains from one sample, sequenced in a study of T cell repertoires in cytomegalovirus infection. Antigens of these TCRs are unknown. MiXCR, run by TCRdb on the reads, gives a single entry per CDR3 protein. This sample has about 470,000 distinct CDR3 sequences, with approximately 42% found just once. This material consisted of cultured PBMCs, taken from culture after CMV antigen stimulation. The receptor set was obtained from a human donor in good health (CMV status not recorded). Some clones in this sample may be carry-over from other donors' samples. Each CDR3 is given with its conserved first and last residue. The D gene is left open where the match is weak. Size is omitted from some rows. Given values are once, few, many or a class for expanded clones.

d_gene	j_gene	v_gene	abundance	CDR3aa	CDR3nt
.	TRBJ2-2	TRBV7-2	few	CASSYKNTGELFF	TGTGCCAGCAGCTACAAGAACACCGGGGAGCTGTTTTTT
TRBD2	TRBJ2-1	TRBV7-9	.	CASRGGGDDEQFF	TGTGCCAGCAGGGGCGGGGGGGATGATGAGCAGTTCTTC
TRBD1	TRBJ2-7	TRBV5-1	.	CASSSRDRAGTNEQYF	TGCGCCAGCAGCTCGCGGGACAGGGCGGGAACTAACGAGCAGTACTTC
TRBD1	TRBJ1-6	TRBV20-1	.	CSAATGQNSPLHF	TGCAGTGCTGCGACAGGGCAAAATTCACCCCTCCACTTT
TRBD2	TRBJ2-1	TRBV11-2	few	CASSRKREHYNEQFF	TGTGCCAGCAGCCGGAAGCGGGAGCACTACAATGAGCAGTTCTTC
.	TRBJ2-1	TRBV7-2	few	CASSPSGKEQFF	TGTGCCAGCAGCCCCTCCGGGAAAGAGCAGTTCTTC
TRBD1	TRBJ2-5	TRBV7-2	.	CASSPLIPGQGPGYF	TGTGCCAGCAGCCCACTCATCCCGGGACAGGGACCGGGGTACTTC
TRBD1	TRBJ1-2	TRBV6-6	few	CASSQRLTGVQGFDGYTF	TGTGCCAGCAGTCAAAGACTGACAGGGGTGCAAGGCTTTGATGGCTACACCTTC
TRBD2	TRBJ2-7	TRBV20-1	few	CSASGLAGRVDEQYF	TGCAGTGCCTCAGGGCTAGCGGGACGCGTAGACGAGCAGTACTTC
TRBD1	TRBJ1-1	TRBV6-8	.	CASSSGGTGVGKAEAFF	TGTGCCAGCAGTTCCGGAGGGACAGGAGTTGGGAAGGCTGAAGCTTTCTTT
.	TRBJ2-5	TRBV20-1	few	CSARDPPSGSETQYF	TGCAGTGCTAGAGATCCCCCCAGCGGTAGTGAGACCCAGTACTTC
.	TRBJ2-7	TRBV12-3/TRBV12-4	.	CASIPGWQGASSMYF	TGTGCCAGCATACCTGGGTGGCAGGGAGCATCGAGCATGTACTTC
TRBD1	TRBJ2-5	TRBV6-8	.	CASRQQGSQETQYF	TGTGCCAGCAGGCAACAGGGGTCCCAAGAGACCCAGTACTTC
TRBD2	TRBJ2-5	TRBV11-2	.	CASSLLGGIETQYF	TGTGCCAGCAGCTTACTGGGAGGGATTGAGACCCAGTACTTC
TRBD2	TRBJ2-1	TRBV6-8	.	CASSHEGLAGGYNEQFF	TGTGCCAGCAGCCACGAGGGACTAGCGGGAGGGTACAATGAGCAGTTCTTC
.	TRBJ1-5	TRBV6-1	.	CASSGGTPNGNQPQHF	TGTGCCAGCAGTGGCGGGACTCCCAACGGCAATCAGCCCCAGCATTTT
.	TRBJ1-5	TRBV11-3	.	CASSFITAYNQPQHF	TGTGCCAGCAGCTTTATCACGGCATACAACCAGCCCCAGCATTTT
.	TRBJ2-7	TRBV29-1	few	CSLMGDHAYEQYF	TGCAGCCTCATGGGGGACCACGCCTACGAGCAGTACTTC
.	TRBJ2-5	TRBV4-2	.	CASSQVSQVGETQYF	TGTGCCAGCAGCCAGGTATCCCAAGTCGGGGAGACCCAGTACTTC
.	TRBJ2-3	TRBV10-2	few	CASRTISTDTQYF	TGCGCCAGCCGGACGATTAGCACAGATACGCAGTATTTT
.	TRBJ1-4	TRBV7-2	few	CASSLALGGGLEKLFF	TGTGCCAGCAGCTTAGCTCTCGGGGGGGGATTAGAAAAACTGTTTTTT
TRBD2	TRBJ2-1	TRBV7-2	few	CASSLGGLATYNEQFF	TGTGCCAGCAGCTTAGGGGGACTAGCCACCTACAATGAGCAGTTCTTC
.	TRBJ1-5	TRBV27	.	CASSLGYPNQPQHF	TGTGCCAGCAGTTTAGGTTATCCCAATCAGCCCCAGCATTTT
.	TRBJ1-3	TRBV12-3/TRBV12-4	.	CASSLDWAGNTIYF	TGTGCCAGCAGTTTAGATTGGGCTGGAAACACCATATATTTT
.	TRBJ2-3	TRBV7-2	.	CASSSRWGPTDTQYF	TGTGCCAGCAGCTCCCGGTGGGGCCCCACAGATACGCAGTATTTT
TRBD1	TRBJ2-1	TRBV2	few	CASSQGTVNNEQFF	TGTGCCAGCAGCCAAGGGACAGTTAACAATGAGCAGTTCTTC
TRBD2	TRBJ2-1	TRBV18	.	CASSPDLAVYNEQFF	TGTGCCAGCTCACCAGACCTAGCGGTTTACAATGAGCAGTTCTTC
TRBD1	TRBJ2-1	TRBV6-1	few	CASSEAAGTGYEQFF	TGTGCCAGCAGTGAAGCAGCAGGGACAGGGTATGAGCAGTTCTTC
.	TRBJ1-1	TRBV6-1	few	CASSTQVSFEAFF	TGTGCCAGCAGTACGCAGGTCTCTTTTGAAGCTTTCTTT
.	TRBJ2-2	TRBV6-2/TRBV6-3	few	CASSYAGTGETNTGELFF	TGTGCCAGCAGTTACGCAGGGACTGGGGAGACGAACACCGGGGAGCTGTTTTTT
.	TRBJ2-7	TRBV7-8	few	CASSPRVASYEQYF	TGTGCCAGCAGCCCGCGGGTCGCCTCCTACGAGCAGTACTTC
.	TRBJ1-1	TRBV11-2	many	CASSLAGRTEAFF	TGTGCCAGCAGCTTGGCGGGCCGGACTGAAGCTTTCTTT
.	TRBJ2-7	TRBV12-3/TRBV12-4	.	CASSLGPDYEQYF	TGTGCCAGCAGTTTGGGCCCGGACTACGAGCAGTACTTC
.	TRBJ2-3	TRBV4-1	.	CASSQGVAEKRKGTDTQYF	TGCGCCAGCAGCCAAGGGGTAGCGGAGAAGCGAAAGGGTACAGATACGCAGTATTTT
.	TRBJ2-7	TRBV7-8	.	CASSPSAPFYEQYF	TGTGCCAGCAGCCCATCGGCCCCTTTTTACGAGCAGTACTTC
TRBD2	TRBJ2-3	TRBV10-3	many	CAISPTSGGATGTDTQYF	TGTGCCATCAGTCCGACTAGCGGGGGGGCCACTGGCACAGATACGCAGTATTTT
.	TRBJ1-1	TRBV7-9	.	CASSSKLNTEAFF	TGTGCCAGCAGCTCGAAGTTGAACACTGAAGCTTTCTTT
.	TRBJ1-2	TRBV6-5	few	CASSYGQNYGYTF	TGTGCCAGCAGTTACGGTCAGAACTATGGCTACACCTTC
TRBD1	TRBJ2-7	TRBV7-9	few	CASSPDRDAYEQYF	TGTGCCAGCAGCCCCGACAGGGACGCCTACGAGCAGTACTTC
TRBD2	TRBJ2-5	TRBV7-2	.	CASSLSASGMGRETQYF	TGTGCCAGCAGCTTATCGGCTAGCGGGATGGGGCGGGAGACCCAGTACTTC
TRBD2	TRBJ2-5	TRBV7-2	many	CASSLLPPGVAGGRETQYF	TGTGCCAGCAGCTTACTCCCCCCTGGGGTGGCGGGGGGGCGGGAGACCCAGTACTTC